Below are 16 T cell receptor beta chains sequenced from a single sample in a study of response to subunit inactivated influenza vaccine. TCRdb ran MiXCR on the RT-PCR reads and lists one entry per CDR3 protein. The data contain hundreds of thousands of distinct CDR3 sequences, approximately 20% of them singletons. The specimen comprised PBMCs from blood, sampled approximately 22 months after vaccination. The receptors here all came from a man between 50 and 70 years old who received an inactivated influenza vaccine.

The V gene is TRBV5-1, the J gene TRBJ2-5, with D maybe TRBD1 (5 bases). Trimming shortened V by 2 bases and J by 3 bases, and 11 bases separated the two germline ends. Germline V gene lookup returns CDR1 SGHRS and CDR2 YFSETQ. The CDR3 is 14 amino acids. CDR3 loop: CASSFGRVEETQYF. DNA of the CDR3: TGCGCCAGCAGCTTCGGCAGGGTGGAAGAGACCCAGTACTTC.

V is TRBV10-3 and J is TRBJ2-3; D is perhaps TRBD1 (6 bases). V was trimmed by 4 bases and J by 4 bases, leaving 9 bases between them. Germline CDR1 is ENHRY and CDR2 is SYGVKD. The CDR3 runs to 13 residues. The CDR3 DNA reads TGTGCCATCAGTGGGGACAACGCAGATACGCAGTATTTT. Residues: CAISGDNADTQYF.

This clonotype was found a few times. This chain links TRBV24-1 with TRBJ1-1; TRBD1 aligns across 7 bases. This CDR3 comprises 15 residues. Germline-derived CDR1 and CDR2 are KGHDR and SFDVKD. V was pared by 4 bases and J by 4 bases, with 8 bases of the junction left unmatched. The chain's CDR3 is CATSDSQGRGTEAFF. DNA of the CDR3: TGTGCCACCAGTGACTCACAGGGGAGGGGCACTGAAGCTTTCTTT.

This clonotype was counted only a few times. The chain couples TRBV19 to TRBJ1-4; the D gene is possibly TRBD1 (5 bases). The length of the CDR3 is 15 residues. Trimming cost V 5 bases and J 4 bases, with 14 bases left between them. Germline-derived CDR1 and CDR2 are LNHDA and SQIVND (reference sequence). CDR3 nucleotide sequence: TGTGCCAGTAGTGCCAAGGGACCGCATAATGAAAAACTGTTTTTT. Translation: CASSAKGPHNEKLFF.

The CDR3, as DNA: TGTGCCAGCGGGAACACAGATACGCAGTATTTT. Its translation is CASGNTDTQYF. The J gene is TRBJ2-3, the V gene TRBV7-9; D not resolved. V was pared by 8 bases and J by 2 bases, with 5 bases between. The CDR3 covers 11 residues. The germline V gene encodes CDR1 SEHNR and CDR2 FQNEAQ (reference sequence).

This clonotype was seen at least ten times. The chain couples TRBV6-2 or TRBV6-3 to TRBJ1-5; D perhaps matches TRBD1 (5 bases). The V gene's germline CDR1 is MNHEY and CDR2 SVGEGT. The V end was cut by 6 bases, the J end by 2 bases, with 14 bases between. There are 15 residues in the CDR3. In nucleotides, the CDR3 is TGTGCCAGCAGCCGCCAGGGCTTCGGCAATCAGCCCCAGCATTTT. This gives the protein CASSRQGFGNQPQHF.

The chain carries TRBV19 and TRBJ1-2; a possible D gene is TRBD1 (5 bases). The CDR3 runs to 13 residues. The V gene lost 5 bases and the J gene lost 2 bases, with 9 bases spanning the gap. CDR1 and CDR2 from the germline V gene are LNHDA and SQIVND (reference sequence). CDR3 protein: CASSRGTNYGYTF. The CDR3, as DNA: TGTGCCAGTAGTCGGGGCACCAACTATGGCTACACCTTC.

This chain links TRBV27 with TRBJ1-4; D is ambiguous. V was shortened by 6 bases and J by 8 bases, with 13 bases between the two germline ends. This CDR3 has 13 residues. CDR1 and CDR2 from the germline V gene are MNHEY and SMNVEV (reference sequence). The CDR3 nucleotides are TGTGCCAGCAGACAACTCCAGCGAGAAAAACTGTTTTTT. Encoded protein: CASRQLQREKLFF.

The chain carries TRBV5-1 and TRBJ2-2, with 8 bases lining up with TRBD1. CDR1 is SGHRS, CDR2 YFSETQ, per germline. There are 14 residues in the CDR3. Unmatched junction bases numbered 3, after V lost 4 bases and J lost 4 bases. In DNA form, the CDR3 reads TGCGCCAGCAGCGGACAGGGATTCACCGGGGAGCTGTTTTTT. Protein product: CASSGQGFTGELFF.

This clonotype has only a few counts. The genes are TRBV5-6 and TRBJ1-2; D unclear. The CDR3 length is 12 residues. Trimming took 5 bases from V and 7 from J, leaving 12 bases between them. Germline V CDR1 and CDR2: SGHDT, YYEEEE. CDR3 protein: CASRRMESGYTF. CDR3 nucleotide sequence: TGTGCCAGCAGGCGTATGGAAAGTGGCTACACCTTC.

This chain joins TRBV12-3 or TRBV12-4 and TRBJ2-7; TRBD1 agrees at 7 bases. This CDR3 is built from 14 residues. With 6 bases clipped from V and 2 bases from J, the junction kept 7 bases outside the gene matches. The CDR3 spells CASSLTGTAYEQYF. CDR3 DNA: TGTGCCAGCAGCCTGACCGGGACAGCCTACGAGCAGTACTTC.

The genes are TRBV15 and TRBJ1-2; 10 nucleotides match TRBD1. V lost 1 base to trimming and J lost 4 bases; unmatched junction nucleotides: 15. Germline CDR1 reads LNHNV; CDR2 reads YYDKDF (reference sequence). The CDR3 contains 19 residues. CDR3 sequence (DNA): TGTGCCACCAGCAGAGTGAGTTTGGGACAGGGGCCCTTTGGCTATGGCTACACCTTC. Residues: CATSRVSLGQGPFGYGYTF.

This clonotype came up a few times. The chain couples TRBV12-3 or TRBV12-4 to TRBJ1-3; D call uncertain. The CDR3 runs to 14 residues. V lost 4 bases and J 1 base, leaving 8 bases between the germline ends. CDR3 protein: CASSYRVSGNTIYF. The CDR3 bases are TGTGCCAGCAGTTATAGGGTTTCTGGAAACACCATATATTTT.

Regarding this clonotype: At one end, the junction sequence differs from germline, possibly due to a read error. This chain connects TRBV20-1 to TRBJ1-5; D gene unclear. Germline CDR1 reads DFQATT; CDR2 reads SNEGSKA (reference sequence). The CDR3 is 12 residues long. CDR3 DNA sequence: TGCCGTGCTAGAGACGGCAATCAGCCCCAGCATTTT. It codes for CRARDGNQPQHF.

Written as DNA, the CDR3 is TGCAGTGCTAGAGCGACGGTTGCAACTAATGAAAAACTGTTTTTT. Translation gives CSARATVATNEKLFF. The chain is built from TRBV20-1 and TRBJ1-4; D unresolved. This CDR3 is built from 15 residues. Per germline, CDR1 DFQATT and CDR2 SNEGSKA (reference sequence). The germline V and J ends were trimmed by 1 base and 0 bases, with 9 bases remaining between them.

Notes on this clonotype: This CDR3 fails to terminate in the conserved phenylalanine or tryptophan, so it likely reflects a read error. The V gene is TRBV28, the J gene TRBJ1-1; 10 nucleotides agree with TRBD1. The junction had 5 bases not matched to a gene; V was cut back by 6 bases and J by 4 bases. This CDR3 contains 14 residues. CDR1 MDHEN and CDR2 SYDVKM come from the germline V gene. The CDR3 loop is CASSTTGGSTEAFV. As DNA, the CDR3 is TGTGCCAGCAGCACGACAGGGGGCAGCACTGAAGCTTTCGTT.